Detailed here is one T cell receptor (beta chain). The clone's antigen remains unknown. Base qualities are not at hand, and no much larger clone is one base apart. These data originate in a study of control samples from healthy donors and cancer patients (dated by TCRdb to 2019 to 2021). Receptor amplification or capture employed the immunoSEQ multiplex PCR assay. TCRdb holds this immuneACCESS table with in-frame rearrangements only. Some clones are missing; in checked studies, unresolved V genes explain under half, and the rest has no known cause. In this sample the table shows 50,000 to 55,000 clones, approximately 89% of which occur a single time. The ten largest clones add up to 1.6% of the sample. This TCR derives from a man between 40 and 49 years old with colorectal cancer. Sequencing used PBMCs.

The DNA is as follows: TGTGCCAGCAGCTTAGAACTAGCGGGGTACAATGAGCAGTTCTTC. The encoded protein is CASSLELAGYNEQFF. This sequence uses TRBV7-8 and TRBJ2-1; a stretch of 10 junction bases matches TRBD2. Counted from cysteine to phenylalanine, this CDR3 has 15 amino acids. Of all the DNA, just the CDR3 is kept, 45 bases in frame from base 1. CDR1 and CDR2, per the germline V gene, are SGHVS and FQNEAQ. The germline V and J ends show losses of 1 base and 4 bases respectively, and no gene match explains 1 base of the junction.